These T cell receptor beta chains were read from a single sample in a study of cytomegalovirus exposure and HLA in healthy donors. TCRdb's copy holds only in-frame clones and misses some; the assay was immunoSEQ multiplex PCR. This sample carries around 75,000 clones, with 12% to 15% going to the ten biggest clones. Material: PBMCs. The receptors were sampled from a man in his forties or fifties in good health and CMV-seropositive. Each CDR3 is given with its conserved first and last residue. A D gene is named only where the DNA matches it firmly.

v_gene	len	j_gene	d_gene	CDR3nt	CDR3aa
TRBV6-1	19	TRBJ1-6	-	TGTGCCAGCAGTGAAATTGAAGTCGGGGGGGCACTTAGGAATTCACCCCTCCACTTT	CASSEIEVGGALRNSPLHF
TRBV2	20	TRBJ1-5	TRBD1	TGTGCCAGCAGATTGGGGACAGGGGGCGGAACAGCGTCTGGCAATCAGCCCCAGCATTTT	CASRLGTGGGTASGNQPQHF
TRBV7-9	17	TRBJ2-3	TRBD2	TGTGCCAGCAGCTTCCTAGAACTAGCGGGAGGGGCAGATACGCAGTATTTT	CASSFLELAGGADTQYF
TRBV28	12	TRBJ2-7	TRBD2	TGTGCCAGCGGACCTGGGAGGGCCGAGCAGTACTTC	CASGPGRAEQYF
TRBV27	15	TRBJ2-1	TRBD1	TGTGCCAGCAGCCCCGGGACAGGGCTTTGGGATGAGCAGTTCTTC	CASSPGTGLWDEQFF
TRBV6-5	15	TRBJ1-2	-	TGTGCCAGCAGTTACTCCCGGGACACCCGCTATAGGAGCACCTTC	CASSYSRDTRYRSTF
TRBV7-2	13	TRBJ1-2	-	TGTGCCAGCAGCCCAGGGGCGGAGTATGGCTACACCTTC	CASSPGAEYGYTF
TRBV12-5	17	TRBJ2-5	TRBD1	TGTGCTAGTGGTTTGGTAGGGACAGGACCGTTCGGAGAGACCCAGTACTTC	CASGLVGTGPFGETQYF
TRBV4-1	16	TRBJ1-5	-	TGCGCCAGCAGCCGAGAGCTGACTAGGGGCAATCAGCCCCAGCATTTT	CASSRELTRGNQPQHF
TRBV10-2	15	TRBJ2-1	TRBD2	TGCGCCAGCCGACTAGCGGGGGGCCCAACAAATGAGCAGTTCTTC	CASRLAGGPTNEQFF
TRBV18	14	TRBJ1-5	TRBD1	TGTGCCAGCTCACCGGACAGGGGGTATCAGCCCCAGCATTTT	CASSPDRGYQPQHF
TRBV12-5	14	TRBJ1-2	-	TGTGCTAGTGGTTTGGTACAATCACCGCATGGCTACACCTTC	CASGLVQSPHGYTF
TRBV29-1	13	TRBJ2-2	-	TGCAGCGTTGACCAGGGGAACACCGGGGAGCTGTTTTTT	CSVDQGNTGELFF
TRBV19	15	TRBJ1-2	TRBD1	TGTGCCAGTAGACAGGGGACATATATTCTCTATGGCTACACCTTC	CASRQGTYILYGYTF
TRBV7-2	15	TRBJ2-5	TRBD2	TGTGCCAGCAGCTTCTATGTCGGGGGGGCTGAGACCCAGTACTTC	CASSFYVGGAETQYF
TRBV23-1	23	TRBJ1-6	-	TGCGCCAGCAGTCAAAGAGAGGATATAACGGACATCGGGCCGGCCCCCTCAGATTCACCCCTCCACTTT	CASSQREDITDIGPAPSDSPLHF
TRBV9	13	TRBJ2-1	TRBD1	TGTGCCAGCAGCATAGGGGGCGACGGGCGGCAGTTCTTC	CASSIGGDGRQFF
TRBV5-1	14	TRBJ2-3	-	TGCGCCAGCAGCTTGGAAGTGCGAGGGGATACGCAGTATTTT	CASSLEVRGDTQYF
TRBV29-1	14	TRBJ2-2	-	TGCAGCGTTGGGAGCAGCACGAACACCGGGGAGCTGTTTTTT	CSVGSSTNTGELFF
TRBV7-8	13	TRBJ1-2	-	TGTGCCAGCAGCTCCGGACAAGTCTATGGCTACACCTTC	CASSSGQVYGYTF
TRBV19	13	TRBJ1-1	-	TGTGGCGGGGCAGGGACGGTAGACACTGAAGCTTTCTTT	CGGAGTVDTEAFF
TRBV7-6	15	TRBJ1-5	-	TGTGCCAGCAGCTTAGCAACAGGGAACAATCAGCCCCAGCATTTT	CASSLATGNNQPQHF
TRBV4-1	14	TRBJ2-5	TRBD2	TGCGCCAGCAGCCAACTTACCGGGGGGGAGACCCAGTACTTC	CASSQLTGGETQYF
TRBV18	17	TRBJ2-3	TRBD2	TGTGCCAGCTCACCAGTGCCTAGCGGGGGGGGCACAGATACGCAGTATTTT	CASSPVPSGGGTDTQYF
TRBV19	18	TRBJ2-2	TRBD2	TGTGCCAGTAGTGCGGAGGACGGGGGGAGTCACAGCACCGGGGAGCTGTTTTTT	CASSAEDGGSHSTGELFF
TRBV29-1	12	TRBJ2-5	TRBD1	TGCAGCGTTGTAACAGGGGAAGAGACCCAGTACTTC	CSVVTGEETQYF
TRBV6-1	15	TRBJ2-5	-	TGTGCCAGCAGTGAAGCAAAGGGGGAGCGAGAGACCCAGTACTTC	CASSEAKGERETQYF
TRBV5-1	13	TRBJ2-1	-	TGCGCCAGCAGCTTGTTACGAGGCGGGGAGCAGTTCTTC	CASSLLRGGEQFF
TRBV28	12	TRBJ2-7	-	TGTGCCAGCAGTTCAGATATCTACGAGCAGTACTTC	CASSSDIYEQYF
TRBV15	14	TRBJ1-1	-	TGTGCCACCAGCTATGGACAGCTGAACACTGAAGCTTTCTTT	CATSYGQLNTEAFF
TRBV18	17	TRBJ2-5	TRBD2	TGTGCCAGCTCACAGGGAGCGGGGGTCCCACCCCAAGAGACCCAGTACTTC	CASSQGAGVPPQETQYF
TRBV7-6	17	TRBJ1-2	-	TGTGCCAGCAGCTTAGCGCCCCAGGGGTCTTTTAACTATGGCTACACCTTC	CASSLAPQGSFNYGYTF
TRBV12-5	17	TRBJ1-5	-	TGTGCTAGTGGCCTTCCCACAGGGTCCCCACTTAATGGGCCCCAGCATTTT	CASGLPTGSPLNGPQHF
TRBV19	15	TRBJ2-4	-	TGTGCCAGTAGTATGGGACTGATAGCCAAAAACATTCAGTACTTC	CASSMGLIAKNIQYF
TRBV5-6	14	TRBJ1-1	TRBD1	TGTGCCAGCAGGCGGACAGGGATGAACACTGAAGCTTTCTTT	CASRRTGMNTEAFF
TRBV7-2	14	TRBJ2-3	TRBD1	TGTGCCAGCAGCCTGGGACAGGCGACAGATACGCAGTATTTT	CASSLGQATDTQYF
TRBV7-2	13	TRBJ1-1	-	TGTGCCAGCAGCTTCGGGGGAGGGACTGAAGCTTTCTTT	CASSFGGGTEAFF
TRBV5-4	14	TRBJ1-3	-	TGTGCCAGCAGCTTGGAGAGTCATACAAACACCATATATTTT	CASSLESHTNTIYF
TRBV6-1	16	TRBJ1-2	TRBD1	TGTGCCAGCAGTGAAGAGTTACAGGGGAGGCGGGATGGCTACACCTTC	CASSEELQGRRDGYTF
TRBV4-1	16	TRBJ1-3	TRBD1	TGCGCCAGCAGCGATCCAGGGGGCACTTCTGGAAACACCATATATTTT	CASSDPGGTSGNTIYF
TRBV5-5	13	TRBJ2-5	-	TGTGCCAGCAGCTTGGATGGAGGAAAGACCCAGTACTTC	CASSLDGGKTQYF
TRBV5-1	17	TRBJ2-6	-	TGCGCCAGCAGCTCGACCGGGTCCCTATCTGGGGCCAACGTCCTGACTTTC	CASSSTGSLSGANVLTF
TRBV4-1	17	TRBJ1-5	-	TGCGCCAGCAGCCAAGTTGGGACACCATTTAGCAATCAGCCCCAGCATTTT	CASSQVGTPFSNQPQHF
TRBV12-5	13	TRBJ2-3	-	TGTGCTAGTGCCACCCAAAGCGCAGATACGCAGTATTTT	CASATQSADTQYF
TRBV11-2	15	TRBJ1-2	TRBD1	TGTGCCAGCAGCCTCACCGGGACAGGCTACTATGGCTACACCTTC	CASSLTGTGYYGYTF
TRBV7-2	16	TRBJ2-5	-	TGTGCCAGCAGCTTATCGTTCGGGGGTGGAGGGGAGACCCAGTACTTC	CASSLSFGGGGETQYF
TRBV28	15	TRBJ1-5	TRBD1	TGTGCCAGCAGTTTACCAGGGGGCAGCAATCAGCCCCAGCATTTT	CASSLPGGSNQPQHF
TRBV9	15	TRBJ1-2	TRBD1	TGTGCCAGCAGCGTAGGGTCAGGGGGGTACTATGGCTACACCTTC	CASSVGSGGYYGYTF
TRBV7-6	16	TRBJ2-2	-	TGTGCCAGCAGCTTACGGGGGGCGGCTGGCACCGGGGAGCTGTTTTTT	CASSLRGAAGTGELFF
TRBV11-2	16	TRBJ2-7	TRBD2	TGTGCCAGCAGCCTAACCGGGGGACTAAGCTCCTACGAGCAGTACTTC	CASSLTGGLSSYEQYF
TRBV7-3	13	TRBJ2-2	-	TGTGCCAGCAGCTCGACAAACACCGGGGAGCTGTTTTTT	CASSSTNTGELFF
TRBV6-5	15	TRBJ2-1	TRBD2	TGTGCCAGCAGTGGGACTAGCGGGGGGGACAATGAGCAGTTCTTC	CASSGTSGGDNEQFF
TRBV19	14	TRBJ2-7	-	TGTGCCAGTAGTCCCACCGGTAGATCCTACGAGCAGTACTTC	CASSPTGRSYEQYF
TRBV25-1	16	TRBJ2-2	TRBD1	TGTGCCAGCAGTGAGGGACAGGGGGCCGTAGTAGGGGAGCTGTTTTTT	CASSEGQGAVVGELFF
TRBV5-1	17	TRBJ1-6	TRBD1	TGCGCCAGCAGCACTGGTGGCGACAGGGTCGATAATTCACCCCTCCACTTT	CASSTGGDRVDNSPLHF
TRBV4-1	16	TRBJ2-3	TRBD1	TGCGCCAGCAGCCTTTTCCCTCACCGGGACAGGGATACGCAGTATTTT	CASSLFPHRDRDTQYF
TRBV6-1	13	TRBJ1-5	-	TGTGCCAGCTATGACAGCGGCAATCAGCCCCAGCATTTT	CASYDSGNQPQHF
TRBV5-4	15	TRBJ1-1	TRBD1	TGTGCCAGCACCTCCCGGGACAGGGCGAACACTGAAGCTTTCTTT	CASTSRDRANTEAFF
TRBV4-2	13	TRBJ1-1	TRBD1	TGTGCCAGCAGCCTCCCGGGACAGGTAGAAGCTTTCTTT	CASSLPGQVEAFF
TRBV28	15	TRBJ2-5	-	TGTGCCAGCGCCACCGGACAGCTAAGTCAAGAGACCCAGTACTTC	CASATGQLSQETQYF